This T cell receptor beta chain originates from a study of beta chain features in type 1 diabetes. Across the study: The study examined 90 million to 130 million sorted cells across all samples. Study observations and caveats: Type 1 diabetes patients had TCRB CDR3s that were shorter (moderately but significantly so) in all four CD4+ subsets.

The V and J ends lost 6 bases and 0 bases respectively, with 11 bases between them. There are 13 residues in the CDR3. Germline lookup yields CDR1 SQVTM and CDR2 ANQGSEA. The sample holds a few counts of this clone. No antigen is known for it. Blood was collected once per donor into heparin, averaging approximately 0.11 L. Each of the sorted populations had a purity greater than 95%. Sequencing targeted expressed TCRB transcripts, as all isolated RNA had been reverse transcribed. Assay: immunoSEQ multiplex PCR; the TCRdb copy retains only in-frame clones and omits some. The table shows roughly 300,000 clones, with around 13% occurring only once.

The sample comprised central memory CD4+ T cells from blood. The origin of this receptor is a man aged 25 to 45 in good health. The chain couples TRBV29-1 to TRBJ1-1; D remains ambiguous. CDR3 loop: CSVHREMNTEAFF. CDR3 nucleotides: TGCAGCGTGCACAGAGAAATGAACACTGAAGCTTTCTTT.